The present entry profiles one TCR beta chain with its context. Its matching antigen is unknown. Germline-derived CDR1 and CDR2 are ENHRY and SYGVKD. Trimming stripped 6 bases from V and 2 bases from J, with 14 bases between. CDR3 length: 15 residues. The data stem from a study of cytomegalovirus exposure and HLA in healthy donors. The PCR had 60 Vbeta and 13 Jbeta primers. Measured with immunoSEQ multiplex PCR; TCRdb has only the in-frame clones, and not every one. Of around 110,000 clones in the sample, roughly 70% were seen once. Study conclusions and caveats: With high specificity and sensitivity, the classifier reportedly diagnosed cytomegalovirus status. Some V segments, TRBV6-2 and TRBV6-3 among them, were indistinguishable and were therefore excluded.

This clonotype was sampled from a woman aged 30 to 39 in good health and CMV-seronegative. Input material: PBMCs. V usage is TRBV10-3 and J usage is TRBJ1-5; D is possibly TRBD1 (5 bases). The CDR3 spells CAISTQGRGNQPQHF. The CDR3 DNA sequence: TGTGCCATCAGCACTCAGGGTCGTGGCAATCAGCCCCAGCATTTT.